One and the same sample provided the 16 T cell receptor beta chains below, sequenced in a study of CD8+ T cells in alopecia areata. Markers used for sorting pooled cutaneous lymph node cells were CD4, CD8alpha, NKG2D, NKG2ACE and others. In each case, RNA was isolated and then reverse transcribed into cDNA as the sequencing template. Libraries were prepared by immunoSEQ multiplex PCR; TCRdb keeps only in-frame clonotypes and omits some of them. The sample offers 200,000 to 300,000 clones and no singletons, the top ten holding more than 0.95%. Sequenced: CD4+ T cells sorted from a lymph node. These receptors came from a C3H/HeJ mouse with alopecia areata. The strain's MHC haplotype is H2-k.

This clone has more than one count but fewer than ten. Gene names are mouse gene names. The missing CDR3 end, 4 residues past where the read stops, is filled in from the germline J gene. The chain links TRBV5 to TRBJ2-3; TRBD1 aligns across 9 bases. There are 17 residues in the CDR3. Germline V gives CDR1 LGHNA, CDR2 YNLKQL (reference sequence). V shed 0 bases, J shed 2 bases, and the junction held 6 bases outside the gene matches. The CDR3 DNA, read in part, is TGTGCCAGCAGCCAAGAGAGCTGGGACAGGGTTGCAGAA. Encoded protein: CASSQESWDRVAE. From start to end, the CDR3 is CASSQESWDRVAETLYF.

This clone was picked up a small number of times. Gene names and germline refer to mouse. The DNA ends 4 residues before the CDR3 does, and the rest of the CDR3 is filled in from the germline J gene. The genes are TRBV13-1 and TRBJ2-7; 9 nucleotides agree with TRBD1. The germline gives CDR1 NSHNY, CDR2 SYGAGN. The CDR3 consists of 13 residues. The CDR3: CASSGTGEDEQYF. The sequenced part of the CDR3 DNA is TGTGCCAGCAGTGGGACAGGGGAGGAT.

For this clone: Here the gene names and germline are mouse. The sequenced part of the CDR3 DNA is TGTGCCAGCAGCCAAAACTGGGGGCCGGTCCAAGAC. Protein: CASSQNWGPVQD. The full CDR3 is CASSQNWGPVQDTQYF. The J gene is TRBJ2-5, the V gene TRBV5; 8 bases are a match to TRBD2. The read is 4 residues too short to cover the CDR3 end, so that end is filled in from the germline J gene. V was pared by 2 bases and J by 2 bases, with 6 bases of the junction left unmatched. The length of the CDR3 is 16 residues. Per germline, CDR1 LGHNA and CDR2 YNLKQL (reference sequence).

In its sample, this clone was seen many times. Genes and germline are mouse. The CDR3 end lies 4 residues beyond the end of the read and is filled in from the germline J gene. This rearrangement joins TRBV17 to TRBJ2-1; 8 nucleotides align to TRBD2. Looked up from germline, CDR1 is MNHDT and CDR2 is YYDKIL. V lost 2 bases, J lost 0 bases, and 3 bases stayed unmatched. This CDR3 region has 16 residues. The sequenced CDR3 bases are TGTGCTAGCAGTAGAAGACTGGGGTTTAACTATGCT. It codes for CASSRRLGFNYA. The whole CDR3 region reads CASSRRLGFNYAEQFF.

Regarding this clone: The gene names given are mouse names. The CDR3 is cut off 4 residues early in the read; its end comes from the germline J gene. The chain couples TRBV13-1 to TRBJ2-1; 8 bases line up with TRBD1. CDR3 length: 15 amino acids. Germline V CDR1 and CDR2: NSHNY, SYGAGN. Losses at the gene ends were 4 bases for V and 0 bases for J; bases not matched to a gene: 3. The CDR3 protein is CASSKDRGNYAEQFF. The CDR3 DNA, read in part, is TGTGCCAGCAGTAAAGACAGGGGTAACTATGCT.

Remarks on this clone: Mouse gene names and germline throughout. Read coverage stops 4 residues before the CDR3 terminus; the germline J gene supplies the remainder. In the same sample, other DNA sequences code for this CDR3. The V call is TRBV31, the J call TRBJ2-1, with 9 bases aligning to TRBD2. V shed 1 base, J shed 4 bases, and the junction held 2 bases outside the gene matches. CDR1 and CDR2 from the germline V gene are GKSSPN and SITVG. The CDR3 runs 14 residues. The CDR3 here is CAWSRLGVYAEQFF. CDR3 DNA (partial): TGTGCCTGGAGTCGACTGGGGGTTTATGCT.

Remarks on this clone: Here the gene names and germline are mouse. Within the sample, other DNA sequences also encode this same CDR3. The DNA read from the CDR3 is TGTGCCAGCAGCCCTAGGGACAGTTAT. This encodes CASSPRDSY. The whole CDR3 protein is CASSPRDSYEQYF. This sequence joins TRBV5 and TRBJ2-7; 7 nucleotides align to TRBD1. Sequencing ends 4 residues short of the CDR3 end; the germline J gene provides the rest. Per the germline V gene, CDR1 is LGHNA and CDR2 is YNLKQL (reference sequence). CDR3 length: 13 amino acids.

This clone turned up a few times. Gene names denote mouse genes. The read ends 4 residues before the CDR3 terminus; that terminus is restored from the germline J gene. V and J are TRBV13-2 and TRBJ2-3; TRBD2 agrees at 7 bases. Germline V gene data show CDR1 as NNHNN and CDR2 as SYGAGS (reference sequence). The CDR3 sequence is 15 residues long. The ends lost 2 bases at V and 0 bases at J; junction bases unmatched: 3. CDR3 DNA, as far as it was read: TGTGCCAGCGGTGAACTGGGGTCTAGTGCAGAA. Translation gives CASGELGSSAE. The full-length CDR3 reads as CASGELGSSAETLYF.

This clone has at least ten counts. All gene names here are mouse names. The CDR3 end is not reached by the read, which stops 4 residues before it; the germline J gene fills it in. The chain recombines TRBV16 with TRBJ2-2; 10 bases map to TRBD1. This CDR3 contains 16 residues. Trimming took 3 bases from V and 3 from J; bases not matched to a gene: 4. Looked up from germline, CDR1 is SGHSA and CDR2 is FRNQAP. CDR3 loop: CASSFPGTGDTGQLYF. The CDR3 bases that were read are TGTGCAAGCAGCTTCCCCGGGACAGGGGACACCGGG.

This clone was found many times. Mouse germline and gene names are used. The read falls 4 residues short of the CDR3 end, and the missing part is taken from the germline J gene. This chain connects TRBV17 to TRBJ2-5, with D possibly matching TRBD1 (6 bases). The germline V and J ends were trimmed by 0 bases and 2 bases, with 9 bases remaining between them. This CDR3 is built from 15 residues. In germline, CDR1 is MNHDT, CDR2 YYDKIL. Incomplete CDR3 DNA: TGTGCTAGCAGTAGAGATGGGGACATCCAAGAC. Amino acids: CASSRDGDIQD. The whole CDR3 is CASSRDGDIQDTQYF.

This clone was recorded a few times. Germline and genes here are mouse. The read halts 4 residues ahead of the CDR3 end, with the missing end drawn from the germline J gene. The chain carries TRBV13-1 and TRBJ2-7, with 9 positions matching TRBD1. Germline CDR1 NSHNY, CDR2 SYGAGN. The CDR3 is 14 residues long. CDR3 residues: CASSDVDRGDEQYF. Partial CDR3 DNA: TGTGCCAGCAGTGATGTGGACAGGGGTGAT.

A note on this clone: Gene names denote mouse genes. The read falls 4 residues short of the CDR3 end, and the missing part is taken from the germline J gene. This sequence joins TRBV17 and TRBJ2-5; no definite D call. The CDR3 runs to 15 residues. CDR1 and CDR2 from the germline V gene are MNHDT and YYDKIL. V was clipped by 0 bases and J by 2 bases, with 9 bases between them. The covered CDR3 bases are TGTGCTAGCAGTAGAGACCCCCTTATCCAAGAC. It translates to CASSRDPLIQD. The complete CDR3 reads CASSRDPLIQDTQYF.

This clone was counted between two and nine times. These gene names are mouse names. The read falls 4 residues short of the CDR3 end, and the missing part is taken from the germline J gene. The chain recombines TRBV19 with TRBJ2-5, with TRBD2 identical over 8 bases. CDR1 is FNHDT, CDR2 SITEND, per germline (reference sequence). The CDR3 is made up of 14 amino acids. The part of the CDR3 DNA that was read is TGTGCCAGCAGTACGACTGGGGTGGCAGAC. Translation: CASSTTGVAD. The full CDR3 protein is CASSTTGVADTQYF.

About this clone: The genes are named according to mouse. The observed sequence ends 4 residues before the CDR3 terminus, with the missing tail filled in from the germline J gene. Other nucleotide sequences in the sample specify the same CDR3. The rearrangement joins TRBV13-1 to TRBJ2-7; 8 positions match TRBD2. Germline CDR1 reads NSHNY; CDR2 reads SYGAGN. The ends lost 2 bases at V and 0 bases at J; junction bases unmatched: 4. The CDR3 covers 15 residues. CDR3 bases read: TGTGCCAGCAGTGAGGGGACTGGAAGCTCCTAT. It codes for CASSEGTGSSY. The whole CDR3 region reads CASSEGTGSSYEQYF.

About this clone itself: Mouse germline and gene names are used. The read comes to an end 4 residues before the CDR3 does, leaving the germline J gene to fill in the end. This rearrangement joins TRBV14 to TRBJ2-3; 7 bases are a match to TRBD1. The CDR3 contains 13 residues. From germline, CDR1 is SGHDT and CDR2 FRDEAV. Trimming at V came to 5 bases and at J to 3 bases, leaving 3 bases not matched to a gene. This CDR3 is CASRTGTAETLYF. The sequenced CDR3 bases are TGTGCCAGCAGGACAGGGACAGCAGAA.

Note on this clone: Germline and genes: mouse. The sequenced fragment ends 4 residues before the CDR3 boundary, so the rest is inferred from the germline J gene. The chain uses TRBV1 and TRBJ1-1; 7 bases map to TRBD1. The length of the CDR3 is 14 residues. Germline V gene lookup returns CDR1 NSQYPW and CDR2 LRSPGD (reference sequence). V was clipped by 6 bases and J by 1 base; unmatched bases: 5. The CDR3 bases that were read are TGCACCTGCAGAGAGGGGGCGGTAAACACA. Amino acid sequence: CTCREGAVNT. The CDR3 in its entirety is CTCREGAVNTEVFF.